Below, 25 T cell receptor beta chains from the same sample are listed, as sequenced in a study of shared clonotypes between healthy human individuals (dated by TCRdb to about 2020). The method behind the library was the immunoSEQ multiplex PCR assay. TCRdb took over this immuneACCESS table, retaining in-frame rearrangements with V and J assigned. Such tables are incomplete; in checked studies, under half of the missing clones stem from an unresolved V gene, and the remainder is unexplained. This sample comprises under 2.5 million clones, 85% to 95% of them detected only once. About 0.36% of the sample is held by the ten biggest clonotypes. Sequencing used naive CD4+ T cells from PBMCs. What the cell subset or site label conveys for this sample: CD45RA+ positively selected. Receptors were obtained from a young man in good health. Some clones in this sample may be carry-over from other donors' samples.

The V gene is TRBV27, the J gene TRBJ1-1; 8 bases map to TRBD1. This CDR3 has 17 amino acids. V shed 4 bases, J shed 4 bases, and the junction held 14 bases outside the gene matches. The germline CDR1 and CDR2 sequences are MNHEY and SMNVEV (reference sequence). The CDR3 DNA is TGTGCCAGCAGTTCGGCCACAGGGGGAACGGTGAGCACTGAAGCTTTCTTT. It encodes CASSSATGGTVSTEAFF.

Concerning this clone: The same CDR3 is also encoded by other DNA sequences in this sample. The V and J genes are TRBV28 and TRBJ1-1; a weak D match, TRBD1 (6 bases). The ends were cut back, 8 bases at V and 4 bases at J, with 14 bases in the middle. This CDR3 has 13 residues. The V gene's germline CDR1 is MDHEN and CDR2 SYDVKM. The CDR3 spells CASRAGGGTEAFF. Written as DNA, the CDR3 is TGTGCCAGCCGGGCGGGGGGCGGCACTGAAGCTTTCTTT.

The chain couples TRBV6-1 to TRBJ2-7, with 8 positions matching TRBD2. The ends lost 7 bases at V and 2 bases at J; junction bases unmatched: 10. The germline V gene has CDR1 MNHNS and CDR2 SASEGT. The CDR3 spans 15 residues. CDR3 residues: CASNIGAGGTYEQYF. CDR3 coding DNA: TGTGCCAGCAATATTGGGGCGGGAGGAACCTACGAGCAGTACTTC.

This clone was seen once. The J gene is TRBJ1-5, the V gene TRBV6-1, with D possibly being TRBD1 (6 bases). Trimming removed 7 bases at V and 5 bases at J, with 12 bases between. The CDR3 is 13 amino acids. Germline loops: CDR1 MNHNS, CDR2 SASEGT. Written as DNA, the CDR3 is TGTGCCAGCAAGACAGGATCTCATCAGCCCCAGCATTTT. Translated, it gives CASKTGSHQPQHF.

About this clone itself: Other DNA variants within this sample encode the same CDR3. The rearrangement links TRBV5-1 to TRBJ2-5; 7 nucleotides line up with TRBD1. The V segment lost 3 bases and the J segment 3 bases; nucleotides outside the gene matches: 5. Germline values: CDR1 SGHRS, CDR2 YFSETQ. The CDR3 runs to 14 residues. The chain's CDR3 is CASSSGTGEETQYF. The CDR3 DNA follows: TGCGCCAGCAGCTCCGGTACAGGGGAAGAGACCCAGTACTTC.

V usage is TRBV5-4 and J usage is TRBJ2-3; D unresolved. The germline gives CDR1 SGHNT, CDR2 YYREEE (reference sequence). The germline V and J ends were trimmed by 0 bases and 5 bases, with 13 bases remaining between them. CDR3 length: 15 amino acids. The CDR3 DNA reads TGTGCCAGCAGCTTGGATAGGGCCCTGGGAGATACGCAGTATTTT. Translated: CASSLDRALGDTQYF. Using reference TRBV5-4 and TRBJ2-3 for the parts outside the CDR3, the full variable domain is ETGVTQSPTHLIKTRGQQVTLRCSSQSGHNTVSWYQQALGQGPQFIFQYYREEENGRGNFPPRFSGLQFPNYSSELNVNALELDDSALYLCASSLDRALGDTQYFGPGTRLTVL.

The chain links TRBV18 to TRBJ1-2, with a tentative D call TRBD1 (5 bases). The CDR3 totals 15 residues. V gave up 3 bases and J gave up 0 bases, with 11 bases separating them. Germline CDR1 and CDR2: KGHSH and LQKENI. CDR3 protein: CASSPAGGSNYGYTF. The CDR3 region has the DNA TGTGCCAGCTCACCCGCCGGGGGGTCTAACTATGGCTACACCTTC.

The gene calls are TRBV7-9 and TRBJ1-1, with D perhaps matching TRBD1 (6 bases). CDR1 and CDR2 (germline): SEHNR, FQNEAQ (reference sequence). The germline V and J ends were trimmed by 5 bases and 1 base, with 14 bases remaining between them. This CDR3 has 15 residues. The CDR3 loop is CASSLGGHPNTEAFF. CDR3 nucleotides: TGTGCCAGCAGCCTTGGGGGACACCCGAACACTGAAGCTTTCTTT.

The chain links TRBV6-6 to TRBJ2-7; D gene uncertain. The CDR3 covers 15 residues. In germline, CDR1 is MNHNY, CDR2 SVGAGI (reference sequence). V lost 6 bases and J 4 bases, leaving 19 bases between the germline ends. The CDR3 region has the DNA TGTGCCAGCAGCTCCCTCAAGGGCGCTTCTTACGAGCAGTACTTC. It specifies CASSSLKGASYEQYF.

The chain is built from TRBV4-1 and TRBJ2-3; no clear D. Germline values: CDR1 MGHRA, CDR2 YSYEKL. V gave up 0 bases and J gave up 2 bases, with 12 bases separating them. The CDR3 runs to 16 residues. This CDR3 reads CASSQEVSSDTDTQYF. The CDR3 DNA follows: TGCGCCAGCAGCCAAGAGGTGTCGTCAGACACAGATACGCAGTATTTT.

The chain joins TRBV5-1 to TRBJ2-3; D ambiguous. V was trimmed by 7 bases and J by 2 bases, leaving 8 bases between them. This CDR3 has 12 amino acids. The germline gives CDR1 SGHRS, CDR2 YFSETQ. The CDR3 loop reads CASALSTDTQYF. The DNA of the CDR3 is TGCGCCAGCGCCCTCTCCACAGATACGCAGTATTTT.

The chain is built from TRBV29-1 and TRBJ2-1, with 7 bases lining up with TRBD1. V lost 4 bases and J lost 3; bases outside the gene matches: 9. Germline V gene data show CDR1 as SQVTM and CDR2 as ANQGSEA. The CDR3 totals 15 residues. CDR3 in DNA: TGCAGCGTTGCAGAATTAGGGACAGTCTACAATGAGCAGTTCTTC. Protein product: CSVAELGTVYNEQFF.

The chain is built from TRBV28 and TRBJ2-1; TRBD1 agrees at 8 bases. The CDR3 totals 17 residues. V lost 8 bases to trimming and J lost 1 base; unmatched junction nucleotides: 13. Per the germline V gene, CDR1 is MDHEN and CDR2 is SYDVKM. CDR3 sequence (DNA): TGTGCCAGCGGGTCACAAACCACAGGGGGTTCCTACAATGAGCAGTTCTTC. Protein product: CASGSQTTGGSYNEQFF. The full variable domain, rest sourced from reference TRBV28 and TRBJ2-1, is DVKVTQSSRYLVKRTGEKVFLECVQDMDHENMFWYRQDPGLGLRLIYFSYDVKMKEKGDIPEGYSVSREKKERFSLILESASTNQTSMYLCASGSQTTGGSYNEQFFGPGTRLTVL.

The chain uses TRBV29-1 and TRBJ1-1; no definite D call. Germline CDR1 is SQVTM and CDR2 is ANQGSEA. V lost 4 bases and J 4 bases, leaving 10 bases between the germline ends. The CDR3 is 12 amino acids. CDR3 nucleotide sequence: TGCAGCGTTGGGGTGGGAGTCACTGAAGCTTTCTTT. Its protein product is CSVGVGVTEAFF.

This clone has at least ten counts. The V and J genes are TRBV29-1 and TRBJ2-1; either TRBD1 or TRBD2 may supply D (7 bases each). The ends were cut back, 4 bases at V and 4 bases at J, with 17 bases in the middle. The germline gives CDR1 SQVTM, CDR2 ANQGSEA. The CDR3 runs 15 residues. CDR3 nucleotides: TGCAGCGTTGGCCCCGCAGGGGGAGGGTACAATGAGCAGTTCTTC. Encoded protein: CSVGPAGGGYNEQFF.

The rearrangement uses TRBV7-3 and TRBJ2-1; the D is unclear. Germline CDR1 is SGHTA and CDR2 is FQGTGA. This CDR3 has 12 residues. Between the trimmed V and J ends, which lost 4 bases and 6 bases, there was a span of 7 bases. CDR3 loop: CASSSESNEQFF. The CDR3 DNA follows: TGTGCCAGCAGCTCCGAGAGCAATGAGCAGTTCTTC.

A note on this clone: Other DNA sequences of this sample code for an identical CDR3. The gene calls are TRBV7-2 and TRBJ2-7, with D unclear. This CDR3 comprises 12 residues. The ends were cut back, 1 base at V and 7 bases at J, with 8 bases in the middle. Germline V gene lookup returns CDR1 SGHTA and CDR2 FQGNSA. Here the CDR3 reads CASSLGVGEQYF. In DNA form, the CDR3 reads TGTGCCAGCAGCTTAGGAGTGGGGGAGCAGTACTTC.

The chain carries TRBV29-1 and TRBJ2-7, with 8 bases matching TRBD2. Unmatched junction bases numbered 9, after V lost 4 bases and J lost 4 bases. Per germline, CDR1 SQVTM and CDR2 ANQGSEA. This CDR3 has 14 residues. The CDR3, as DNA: TGCAGCGTTGTGAATAGCGGGATTTTTTACGAGCAGTACTTC. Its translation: CSVVNSGIFYEQYF.

CDR3: CASSLVGAANTGELFF. The CDR3 region has the DNA TGTGCCAGCAGCTTGGTGGGAGCAGCGAACACCGGGGAGCTGTTTTTT. The chain recombines TRBV5-4 with TRBJ2-2, with D possibly matching TRBD2 (5 bases). Per the germline V gene, CDR1 is SGHNT and CDR2 is YYREEE (reference sequence). V gave up 0 bases and J gave up 0 bases, with 9 bases separating them. This CDR3 spans 16 amino acids.

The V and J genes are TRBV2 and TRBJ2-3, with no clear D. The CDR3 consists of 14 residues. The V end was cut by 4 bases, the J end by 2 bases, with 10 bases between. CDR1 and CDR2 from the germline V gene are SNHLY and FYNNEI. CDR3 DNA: TGTGCCAGCAGTGTTCGTAGAGACACAGATACGCAGTATTTT. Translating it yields CASSVRRDTDTQYF.

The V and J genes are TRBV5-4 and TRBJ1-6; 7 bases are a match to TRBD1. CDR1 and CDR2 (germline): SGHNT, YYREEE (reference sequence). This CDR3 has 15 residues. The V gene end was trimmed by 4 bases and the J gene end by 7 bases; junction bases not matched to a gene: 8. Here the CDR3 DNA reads TGTGCCAGCAGCACCGACGGAGGGGGCAATTCACCCCTCCACTTT. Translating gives CASSTDGGGNSPLHF.

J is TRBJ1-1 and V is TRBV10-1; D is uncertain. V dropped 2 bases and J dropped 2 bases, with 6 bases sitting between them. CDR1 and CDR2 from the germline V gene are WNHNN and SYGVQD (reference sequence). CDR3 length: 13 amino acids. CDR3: CASSERPNTEAFF. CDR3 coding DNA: TGCGCCAGCAGTGAGCGCCCCAACACTGAAGCTTTCTTT.

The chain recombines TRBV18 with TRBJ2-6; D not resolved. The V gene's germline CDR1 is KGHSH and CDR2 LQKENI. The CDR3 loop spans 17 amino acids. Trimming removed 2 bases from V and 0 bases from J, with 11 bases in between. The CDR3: CASSPGARASGANVLTF. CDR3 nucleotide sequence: TGTGCCAGCTCACCAGGTGCCAGAGCCTCTGGGGCCAACGTCCTGACTTTC.

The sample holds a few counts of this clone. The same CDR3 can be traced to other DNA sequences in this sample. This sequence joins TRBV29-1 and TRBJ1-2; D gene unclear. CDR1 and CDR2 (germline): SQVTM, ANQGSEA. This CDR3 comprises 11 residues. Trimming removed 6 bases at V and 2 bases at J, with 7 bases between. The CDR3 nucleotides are TGCAGCGTACTCAAGAACTATGGCTACACCTTC. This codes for CSVLKNYGYTF.

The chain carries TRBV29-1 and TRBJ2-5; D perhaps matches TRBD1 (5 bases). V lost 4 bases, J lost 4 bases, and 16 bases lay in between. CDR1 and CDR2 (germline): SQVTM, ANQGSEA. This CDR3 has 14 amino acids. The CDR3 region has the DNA TGCAGCGTTGCTGGCAGGGTGAGTCGAGAGACCCAGTACTTC. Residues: CSVAGRVSRETQYF.